One sample yielded the 18 T cell receptor beta chains listed below, sequenced in a study of blood T cell repertoires in COVID-19 (dated by TCRdb to the early 2020s). Libraries were made using the immunoSEQ multiplex PCR assay. TCRdb stores this immuneACCESS table with in-frame sequences only. Part of the clones is absent; in the studies checked, under half of the shortfall reflects unresolved V genes, and no reason is known for the rest. This sample has approximately 150,000 clones in its table, and roughly 90% of those were observed once. The ten largest clones represent 18% of the sample. The sequenced sample consisted of peripheral blood. The receptors derive from a man aged 55 to 70 with active or convalescent COVID-19.

This chain links TRBV5-8 with TRBJ1-1; 7 positions agree with TRBD1. The germline gives CDR1 SGHTS, CDR2 YDEGEE. After removal of 5 bases from V and 0 bases from J, the junction contained 10 bases not matched to a gene. The CDR3 consists of 16 residues. The DNA for the CDR3 is TGTGCCAGCAGTACAGGGGTGACCCTTTTGAACACTGAAGCTTTCTTT. As protein: CASSTGVTLLNTEAFF.

The V call is TRBV6-2 or TRBV6-3, the J call TRBJ2-7; D ambiguous. CDR3 size: 15 residues. Trimming took 0 bases from V and 5 from J, leaving 14 bases between them. CDR1 MNHEY and CDR2 SVGEGT come from the germline V gene. The CDR3 bases are TGTGCCAGCAGTTACTCACTGAACCCCCTAAACGAGCAGTACTTC. It encodes CASSYSLNPLNEQYF.

The chain carries TRBV11-3 and TRBJ1-6; D unresolved. Looked up from germline, CDR1 is SGHNT and CDR2 is YENEEA. V lost 2 bases, J lost 7 bases, and 9 bases lay in between. The CDR3 extends over 14 amino acids. The CDR3 DNA reads TGTGCCAGCAGCTTACGAGGGTACAATTCACCCCTCCACTTT. This translates into CASSLRGYNSPLHF.

The chain uses TRBV7-9 and TRBJ2-3; D gene uncertain. Between the trimmed V and J ends, which lost 2 bases and 3 bases, there was a span of 9 bases. The length of the CDR3 is 14 residues. The germline V gene has CDR1 SEHNR and CDR2 FQNEAQ (reference sequence). CDR3 residues: CASSLSVSTDTQYF. The CDR3 nucleotides read TGTGCCAGCAGCTTATCTGTGAGTACAGATACGCAGTATTTT.

The genes are TRBV6-5 and TRBJ1-4, with D uncertain. CDR1 and CDR2 from the germline V gene are MNHEY and SVGAGI. The length of the CDR3 is 14 residues. The ends were cut back, 2 bases at V and 7 bases at J, with 11 bases in the middle. The CDR3 sequence: CASSYLREGEKLFF. The CDR3 nucleotides are TGTGCCAGCAGTTACCTGAGGGAGGGTGAAAAACTGTTTTTT.

In DNA, the CDR3 is TGTGCCAGTAGTATAGTGGAGACAGGCCGTGGCGCGCAGTATTTT. It specifies CASSIVETGRGAQYF. The gene calls are TRBV19 and TRBJ2-3; weak D call: TRBD1 (6 bases). The CDR3 totals 15 residues. The V end lost 1 base, the J end lost 10 bases, and 18 bases lay between the germline ends. CDR1 is LNHDA and CDR2 is SQIVND in the germline V gene (reference sequence). The whole variable domain, remainder taken from reference TRBV19 and TRBJ2-3, is DGGITQSPKYLFRKEGQNVTLSCEQNLNHDAMYWYRQDPGQGLRLIYYSQIVNDFQKGDIAEGYSVSREKKESFPLTVTSAQKNPTAFYLCASSIVETGRGAQYFGPGTRLTVL.

The CDR3 DNA is TGTGCCAGCAGCTTAGTGGGGCGGGACTCCTACGAGCAGTACTTC. Its protein is CASSLVGRDSYEQYF. The chain joins TRBV7-6 to TRBJ2-7; TRBD2 is a possible D gene (6 bases). Germline V CDR1 and CDR2: SGHVS, FNYEAQ. The V end was cut by 1 base, the J end by 0 bases, with 10 bases between. This CDR3 is 15 amino acids long.

CDR3 DNA sequence: TGTGCCAGCAGACCCGCGGCCGACTCCTACGAGCAGTACTTC. This encodes CASRPAADSYEQYF. The chain is built from TRBV6-5 and TRBJ2-7; no clear D. Trimming shortened V by 6 bases and J by 0 bases, and 12 bases separated the two germline ends. From germline, CDR1 is MNHEY and CDR2 SVGAGI. The CDR3 runs to 14 residues.

This chain links TRBV19 with TRBJ1-1; D remains unclear. The germline gives CDR1 LNHDA, CDR2 SQIVND (reference sequence). Trimming took off 5 bases at V and 6 bases at J, with 16 bases between the two ends. There are 14 residues in the CDR3. CDR3 amino acids: CASSFDGLSPEAFF. The CDR3 DNA reads TGTGCCAGTAGTTTTGACGGACTATCTCCTGAAGCTTTCTTT. The full variable domain, rest sourced from reference TRBV19 and TRBJ1-1, is DGGITQSPKYLFRKEGQNVTLSCEQNLNHDAMYWYRQDPGQGLRLIYYSQIVNDFQKGDIAEGYSVSREKKESFPLTVTSAQKNPTAFYLCASSFDGLSPEAFFGQGTRLTVV.

V usage is TRBV4-1 and J usage is TRBJ1-1; no firm D call. CDR3 size: 16 residues. Trimming pared 0 bases from V and 0 bases from J, leaving 11 bases between. Germline V CDR1 and CDR2: MGHRA, YSYEKL. CDR3 loop: CASSQDSRHLNTEAFF. The CDR3 DNA sequence: TGCGCCAGCAGCCAAGATTCCAGACACTTGAACACTGAAGCTTTCTTT.

The rearrangement links TRBV19 to TRBJ2-7; D uncertain. The CDR3 runs 14 residues. Trimming shortened V by 6 bases and J by 0 bases, and 12 bases separated the two germline ends. The germline V gene encodes CDR1 LNHDA and CDR2 SQIVND (reference sequence). This chain's CDR3 is CASRVGPASYEQYF. The DNA for the CDR3 is TGTGCCAGTAGAGTTGGGCCCGCCTCCTACGAGCAGTACTTC.

This clone came up once. The V and J genes are TRBV18 and TRBJ1-6; possible D gene TRBD1, 6 bases. Germline V lookup: CDR1 KGHSH, CDR2 LQKENI. The CDR3 has 18 residues. Trimming stripped 1 base from V and 0 bases from J, with 13 bases between. The CDR3 DNA sequence: TGTGCCAGCTCACCACGTCCACAGGGTAGCTCCTATAATTCACCCCTCCACTTT. Translated: CASSPRPQGSSYNSPLHF.

The count of this clone is one. This chain links TRBV29-1 with TRBJ1-1; D remains ambiguous. Trimming left V 4 bases short and J 11 bases short, with 17 bases between. The germline V gene has CDR1 SQVTM and CDR2 ANQGSEA. This CDR3 is built from 12 residues. CDR3 protein: CSVGDDSLRAFF. Written as DNA, the CDR3 is TGCAGCGTTGGAGACGATAGCCTGAGGGCTTTCTTT.

The chain links TRBV19 to TRBJ1-4, with D tentatively TRBD1 (5 bases). Germline CDR1 reads LNHDA; CDR2 reads SQIVND (reference sequence). V was cut by 6 bases and J by 14 bases, with 28 bases left in between. The CDR3 is 16 amino acids. CDR3 sequence reads: CASSPMEGMTSRLLFF. In nucleotides, the CDR3 is TGTGCCAGTAGCCCCATGGAGGGGATGACTTCAAGGTTGCTGTTTTTT.

The chain recombines TRBV5-1 with TRBJ2-2, with 8 bases lining up with TRBD1. V lost 0 bases and J lost 5; bases outside the gene matches: 6. CDR1 and CDR2 from the germline V gene are SGHRS and YFSETQ. This CDR3 has 16 residues. The CDR3 here is CASSLAAGGITGELFF. In nucleotides, the CDR3 is TGCGCCAGCAGCTTGGCGGCAGGGGGCATAACCGGGGAGCTGTTTTTT.

The chain uses TRBV6-2 or TRBV6-3 and TRBJ1-6; 7 positions match TRBD1. From germline, CDR1 is MNHEY and CDR2 SVGEGT. Trimming cost V 7 bases and J 7 bases; bases outside gene matches: 13. The CDR3 covers 16 residues. CDR3 residues: CASTPRTGVGNSPLHF. The CDR3 DNA follows: TGTGCCAGCACCCCTCGCACAGGGGTAGGGAATTCACCCCTCCACTTT.

V gene TRBV19 combines with J gene TRBJ1-2; TRBD1 matches 9 bases. Germline CDR1 LNHDA, CDR2 SQIVND (reference sequence). Trimming cost V 3 bases and J 8 bases; bases outside gene matches: 7. This CDR3 region has 14 residues. The CDR3 region has the DNA TGTGCCAGTAGTATGTTGGGACAGGGAATGGGCTACACCTTC. Translated, it gives CASSMLGQGMGYTF.

The CDR3 is CASRPSETGRVYEQYF. For the CDR3, the DNA is TGTGCAAGTCGCCCCTCAGAAACCGGGAGAGTATACGAGCAGTACTTC. This sequence joins TRBV12-2 and TRBJ2-7; TRBD2 reflects the table's D call only, with no check against the DNA. TRBV12-2 is designated a pseudogene. The CDR3 spans 16 residues.